The clone carrying this T cell receptor (beta chain) has at least ten counts. Its antigen is unidentified. The data belong to a study of T cells in Graves' hyperthyroidism and ophthalmopathy. As for the study in general: Prior to any treatment, at the point of initial diagnosis, peripheral blood was collected.

CDR1 SEHNR and CDR2 FQNEAQ come from the germline V gene (reference sequence). The CDR3 is 13 amino acids. V was pared by 5 bases and J by 7 bases, with 15 bases between. Authors of the study amplified TCR beta CDR3 regions from RNA transcripts. The HTBI primer set drove a first-round RT-PCR of the TCR CDR3. MiXCR, run by TCRdb on the multiplex PCR reads, gives a single entry per CDR3 protein. In the table there are hundreds of thousands of distinct CDR3 sequences, approximately 40% of which are singletons. Broader study findings: Separation of ophthalmopathy from stable hyperthyroidism was achieved by a 13 V-J model.

The sequence was obtained from a man aged 18-30 years with Graves' hyperthyroidism. The rearrangement uses TRBV7-9 and TRBJ2-7, with D unclear. Specimen: blood. The CDR3, as DNA: TGTGCCAGCAGCCGAGACACCTTTTATGAGCAGTACTTC. Amino acids: CASSRDTFYEQYF.